The entry below gives a single T cell receptor (beta chain) sequence along with its context. Its target is unknown. This entry belongs to a study of post-analysis software for immune sequencing data. The study, taken as a whole, reports: Comparison of patients with controls showed 5 or 6 TRBV segments more frequent in patients, TRBV5-6, TRBV5-1 and TRBV20-1 among them.

Unique-molecular-identifier-tagged TCR beta cDNA libraries were used. Each CDR3 protein is one row after TCRdb ran MiXCR on the PCR reads. The sample lists hundreds of thousands of distinct CDR3 sequences, approximately 59% occurring once. CDR3 length: 15 residues. V was cut by 5 bases and J by 2 bases, with 15 bases left in between. The chain employs TRBV12-3 or TRBV12-4 and TRBJ1-2, with D possibly TRBD1 on 6 matching bases. The TCR sequence derives from a girl aged 2-10 years with multiple sclerosis. Sequencing was done on a sample of blood. CDR3 loop: CASSALQGRNYGYTF. The CDR3 coding sequence is TGTGCCAGCAGTGCCCTACAGGGTAGAAACTATGGCTACACCTTC.